One sample yielded the 26 T cell receptor beta chains listed below, sequenced in a study of cytomegalovirus exposure and HLA in healthy donors (TCRdb year 2017). To prepare the library, the immunoSEQ multiplex PCR assay was applied. A mixture of 60 forward primers for TCR Vbeta segments and 13 reverse primers for TCR Jbeta segments was used in the multiplex PCR. This immuneACCESS table, as held by TCRdb, lists in-frame sequences with V and J called but not all clones. Of the missing ones, under half trace to an unresolved V gene in checked studies; the others have no known cause. The table for this sample lists 200,000 or so clones; 70% to 85% of them were counted only once. The biggest ten clones account for 0.098% of the sample. Sequenced: PBMCs. Every receptor here comes from a boy aged 2 to 10 in good health and CMV-seronegative.

This clone has only one observation. V gene TRBV5-1 combines with J gene TRBJ2-7, with 9 positions matching TRBD2. Germline values: CDR1 SGHRS, CDR2 YFSETQ. The CDR3 length is 15 residues. Losses at the gene ends were 1 base for V and 2 bases for J; bases not matched to a gene: 4. CDR3 in amino acids: CASSLLAGGAYEQYF. The CDR3 nucleotides are TGCGCCAGCAGCTTGCTTGCGGGGGGGGCCTACGAGCAGTACTTC.

The chain joins TRBV7-2 to TRBJ2-5; 12 bases are shared with TRBD2. The CDR3 is 15 residues long. V lost 3 bases to trimming and J lost 5 bases; unmatched junction nucleotides: 4. Per germline, CDR1 SGHTA and CDR2 FQGNSA. CDR3 region: CASSFRLAGVETQYF. The CDR3 coding sequence is TGTGCCAGCAGCTTCCGACTAGCGGGGGTGGAGACCCAGTACTTC.

The chain couples TRBV6-1 to TRBJ1-6; a weak D match, TRBD1 (6 bases). The CDR3 is 13 residues long. V was pared by 4 bases and J by 16 bases, with 17 bases between. The germline V gene encodes CDR1 MNHNS and CDR2 SASEGT. CDR3 region: CASSGAPGAGLHF. The CDR3 DNA sequence: TGTGCCAGCAGTGGGGCTCCAGGGGCTGGACTCCACTTT.

The chain couples TRBV5-1 to TRBJ2-5; 8 bases align to TRBD2. The CDR3 sequence is 15 residues long. Losses at the gene ends were 1 base for V and 4 bases for J; bases not matched to a gene: 6. Germline CDR1 reads SGHRS; CDR2 reads YFSETQ. Here the CDR3 reads CASSLNGGGGETQYF. As DNA, the CDR3 is TGCGCCAGCAGCTTGAACGGGGGGGGTGGAGAGACCCAGTACTTC.

The CDR3 protein is CASSLVGSGYTEAFF. The CDR3 region has the DNA TGTGCCAGCAGCTTAGTGGGCAGCGGATACACTGAAGCTTTCTTT. This sequence joins TRBV7-2 and TRBJ1-1, with no clear D. Germline V gives CDR1 SGHTA, CDR2 FQGNSA. The V end lost 1 base, the J end lost 3 bases, and 12 bases lay between the germline ends. The CDR3 length is 15 residues.

This clone was seen a single time. The rearrangement links TRBV7-9 to TRBJ2-7, with 8 bases identical to TRBD1. After removal of 5 bases from V and 6 bases from J, the junction contained 6 bases not matched to a gene. This CDR3 has 13 amino acids. Germline values: CDR1 SEHNR, CDR2 FQNEAQ (reference sequence). The CDR3 protein is CASSRDRGGEQYF. The CDR3 DNA reads TGTGCCAGCAGCCGAGACAGGGGCGGCGAGCAGTACTTC.

The rearrangement joins TRBV2 to TRBJ1-6; D not certain. CDR1 is SNHLY, CDR2 FYNNEI, per germline. The length of the CDR3 is 15 residues. The ends were cut back, 7 bases at V and 8 bases at J, with 18 bases in the middle. CDR3 sequence: CASKFSLISYSPLHF. For the CDR3, the DNA is TGTGCCAGCAAATTTTCCCTAATCTCGTATTCACCCCTCCACTTT.

The V and J genes are TRBV7-2 and TRBJ2-1; tentative D call: TRBD2 (6 bases). Germline loops: CDR1 SGHTA, CDR2 FQGNSA. This CDR3 comprises 15 residues. V was trimmed by 1 base and J by 3 bases, leaving 10 bases between them. CDR3 coding DNA: TGTGCCAGCAGCTTAGGACTAGGATACTACAATGAGCAGTTCTTC. Amino acid sequence: CASSLGLGYYNEQFF.

The V gene is TRBV6-6, the J gene TRBJ1-4; the D is unclear. CDR3 length equals 13 residues. CDR1 and CDR2 from the germline V gene are MNHNY and SVGAGI (reference sequence). V was clipped by 2 bases and J by 8 bases, with 9 bases between them. This chain's CDR3 is CASSYRAGEKLFF. Here the CDR3 DNA reads TGTGCCAGCAGTTACAGGGCGGGCGAAAAACTGTTTTTT.

This clone was counted a single time. The rearrangement links TRBV11-3 to TRBJ2-2; tentatively, D is TRBD2 (6 bases). Germline assignment: CDR1 SGHNT and CDR2 YENEEA. This CDR3 spans 17 amino acids. V lost 5 bases and J lost 2, with 18 bases in between. CDR3 protein: CASSPSGGADNTGELFF. CDR3 DNA: TGTGCCAGCAGCCCGTCCGGCGGGGCAGACAACACCGGGGAGCTGTTTTTT.

The chain employs TRBV6-6 and TRBJ2-7, with 8 nucleotides matching TRBD1. V lost 0 bases to trimming and J lost 2 bases; unmatched junction nucleotides: 3. CDR1 and CDR2 (germline): MNHNY, SVGAGI (reference sequence). This CDR3 has 15 amino acids. In DNA form, the CDR3 reads TGTGCCAGCAGTTACTCGAGACAGGGGACCTACGAGCAGTACTTC. Translating gives CASSYSRQGTYEQYF.

This chain joins TRBV9 and TRBJ2-3; unclear D gene. The CDR3 extends over 12 amino acids. V lost 3 bases to trimming and J lost 4 bases, with 6 bases between them. CDR1 is SGDLS and CDR2 is YYNGEE in the germline V gene. The CDR3 sequence is CASSARADTQYF. The DNA of the CDR3 is TGTGCCAGCAGCGCCCGGGCAGATACGCAGTATTTT.

The chain is built from TRBV6-4 and TRBJ1-1; D call uncertain. The CDR3 contains 13 residues. V gave up 4 bases and J gave up 0 bases, with 6 bases separating them. Germline assignment: CDR1 MRHNA and CDR2 SNTAGT. The DNA of the CDR3 is TGTGCCAGCAGTGTCCACATGAACACTGAAGCTTTCTTT. Amino acids: CASSVHMNTEAFF.

The chain joins TRBV5-1 to TRBJ1-3, with 7 bases that match TRBD1. CDR3 length equals 15 residues. The V and J ends lost 2 bases and 2 bases, in that order; junction bases with no gene match: 4. Germline-derived CDR1 and CDR2 are SGHRS and YFSETQ. This CDR3 is CASSFSGGTGNTIYF. The DNA of the CDR3 is TGCGCCAGCAGCTTTTCAGGGGGGACTGGAAACACCATATATTTT.

The chain recombines TRBV6-6 with TRBJ1-5, with D perhaps matching TRBD1 (6 bases). V dropped 7 bases and J dropped 4 bases, with 14 bases sitting between them. This CDR3 spans 14 amino acids. The V gene's germline CDR1 is MNHNY and CDR2 SVGAGI (reference sequence). The chain's CDR3 is CASTPGTPNQPQHF. CDR3 nucleotide sequence: TGTGCCAGCACCCCCGGGACACCTAATCAGCCCCAGCATTTT.

The V call is TRBV29-1, the J call TRBJ1-2, with TRBD1 matching 11 bases. The J segment lost 11 bases and the V segment lost 4 bases, leaving 9 bases of the junction unmatched. The CDR3 consists of 13 residues. Germline-derived CDR1 and CDR2 are SQVTM and ANQGSEA. The CDR3 spells CSVAPGTGGKYTF. The CDR3 nucleotides are TGCAGCGTTGCCCCGGGGACAGGGGGGAAATACACCTTC. The full variable domain, its missing parts supplied by reference TRBV29-1 and TRBJ1-2, is SAVISQKPSRDICQRGTSLTIQCQVDSQVTMMFWYRQQPGQSLTLIATANQGSEATYESGFVIDKFPISRPNLTFSTLTVSNMSPEDSSIYLCSVAPGTGGKYTFGSGTRLTVV.

The chain uses TRBV4-1 and TRBJ2-3; 10 positions agree with TRBD2. From germline, CDR1 is MGHRA and CDR2 YSYEKL. Trimming cost V 0 bases and J 4 bases; bases outside gene matches: 10. The CDR3 loop spans 18 amino acids. DNA of the CDR3: TGCGCCAGCAGCCAAGATCCCCCCCCTAGCGGGGGAGCAGATACGCAGTATTTT. This gives the protein CASSQDPPPSGGADTQYF.

J is TRBJ2-3 and V is TRBV4-1; TRBD2 matches 13 bases. The length of the CDR3 is 17 residues. V was pared by 5 bases and J by 3 bases, with 8 bases of the junction left unmatched. The V gene's germline CDR1 is MGHRA and CDR2 YSYEKL. The CDR3 reads CASSKTKGLAGTDTQYF. DNA for the CDR3: TGCGCCAGCAGCAAGACAAAGGGACTAGCGGGAACAGATACGCAGTATTTT.

This chain connects TRBV2 to TRBJ1-2; D is ambiguous. From germline, CDR1 is SNHLY and CDR2 FYNNEI. The CDR3 contains 14 residues. V lost 5 bases, J lost 5 bases, and 15 bases lay in between. The CDR3, as DNA: TGTGCCAGCAGTTCAGTCGTACGGGAGTATGGCTACACCTTC. It codes for CASSSVVREYGYTF.

The chain has TRBV27 and TRBJ1-1; a weak D match, TRBD1 (5 bases). The V gene's germline CDR1 is MNHEY and CDR2 SMNVEV (reference sequence). The CDR3 consists of 11 residues. Trimming stripped 11 bases from V and 5 bases from J, with 12 bases between. The CDR3 DNA reads TGTGCCTCACACAAGGGGACTGAAGCTTTCTTT. Translation gives CASHKGTEAFF.

The chain couples TRBV30 to TRBJ2-3; 7 nucleotides agree with TRBD2. Trimming removed 2 bases from V and 7 bases from J; junction bases left unmatched: 12. The CDR3 contains 15 residues. CDR1 is GTSNPN, CDR2 SVGIG, per germline (reference sequence). CDR3: CAWSSGGGITHTQYF. DNA of the CDR3: TGTGCCTGGAGTTCGGGGGGAGGAATCACGCATACGCAGTATTTT.

This chain connects TRBV4-2 to TRBJ2-1; the match to TRBD1 covers 7 bases. CDR1 is LGHNA and CDR2 is YNFKEQ in the germline V gene. The CDR3 runs 17 residues. V trimming: 1 base; J trimming: 5 bases; junction bases outside the gene matches: 11. CDR3: CASSQGGRGGVNNEQFF. CDR3 bases: TGTGCCAGCAGCCAAGGGGGGAGAGGGGGCGTGAACAATGAGCAGTTCTTC.

The chain uses TRBV2 and TRBJ2-7; no clear D gene. The ends were cut back, 7 bases at V and 2 bases at J, with 18 bases in the middle. There are 15 residues in the CDR3. Germline lookup yields CDR1 SNHLY and CDR2 FYNNEI. CDR3 sequence (DNA): TGTGCCAGCAAGGCGGAAATCGCTATAGCCTACGAGCAGTACTTC. Protein: CASKAEIAIAYEQYF.

The CDR3: CASSEADRGHGYTF. In nucleotides, the CDR3 is TGCGCCAGCAGTGAGGCGGACAGGGGGCACGGCTACACCTTC. V usage is TRBV10-2 and J usage is TRBJ1-2, with TRBD1 matching 11 bases. CDR1 WSHSY and CDR2 SAAADI come from the germline V gene. V gave up 2 bases and J gave up 8 bases; unmatched junction bases: 4. This CDR3 is 14 amino acids long.

The chain has TRBV7-9 and TRBJ2-7, with D perhaps matching TRBD2 (5 bases). Trimming pared 4 bases from V and 1 base from J, leaving 11 bases between. The CDR3 sequence is 14 residues long. The germline V gene has CDR1 SEHNR and CDR2 FQNEAQ (reference sequence). The DNA for the CDR3 is TGTGCCAGCAGCTCCGGGGTAGGTTCCTACGAGCAGTACTTC. Its translation is CASSSGVGSYEQYF.

The genes are TRBV6-5 and TRBJ1-2; D ambiguous. The V and J ends lost 6 bases and 3 bases respectively, with 11 bases between them. CDR3 length equals 13 residues. Germline V gene lookup returns CDR1 MNHEY and CDR2 SVGAGI. The CDR3 sequence: CASSQERDYGYTF. CDR3 nucleotides: TGTGCCAGCAGCCAGGAGCGGGACTATGGCTACACCTTC.